This TCR beta chain came from a study of technical replicates of blood from several donors. This clone appeared once. Looked up from germline, CDR1 is WSHSY and CDR2 is SAAADI. The CDR3 contains 12 residues. V lost 7 bases and J 2 bases, leaving 9 bases between the germline ends. Using immunoSEQ multiplex PCR, the repertoire was profiled, and TCRdb retains in-frame clones only, with some absent. The top ten hold more than 0.15% of the sample, which has approximately 76,000 clones, less than 98% seen once. This chain joins TRBV10-2 and TRBJ2-7; D is unresolved. Material: T cells isolated from PBMCs. This TCR was recovered from a human donor in good health. CDR3 residues: CASTAGAYEQYF. The CDR3 DNA sequence: TGCGCCAGCACGGCAGGCGCCTACGAGCAGTACTTC.